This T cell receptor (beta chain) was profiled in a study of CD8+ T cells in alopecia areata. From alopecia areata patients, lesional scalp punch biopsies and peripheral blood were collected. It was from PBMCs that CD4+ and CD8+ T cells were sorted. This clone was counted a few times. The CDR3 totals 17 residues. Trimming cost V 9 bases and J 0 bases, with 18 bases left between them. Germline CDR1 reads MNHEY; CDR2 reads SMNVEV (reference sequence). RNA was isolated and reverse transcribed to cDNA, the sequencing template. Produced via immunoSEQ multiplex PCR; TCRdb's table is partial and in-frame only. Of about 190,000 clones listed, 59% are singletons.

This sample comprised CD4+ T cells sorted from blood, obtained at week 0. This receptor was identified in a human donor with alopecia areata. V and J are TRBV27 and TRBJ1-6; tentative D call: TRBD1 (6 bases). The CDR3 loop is CASGGMRLSSYNSPLHF. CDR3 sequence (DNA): TGTGCCAGTGGGGGCATGCGACTAAGCTCCTATAATTCACCCCTCCACTTT.